The 26 T cell receptor beta chains in this list originate from one sample, sequenced in a study of T cells in Graves' hyperthyroidism and ophthalmopathy. Template material for amplifying TCR beta CDR3 regions consisted of RNA transcripts. First-round RT-PCR of the TCR CDR3 relied on the HTBI primer set. TCRdb used MiXCR to reprocess the multiplex PCR reads, holding one entry per CDR3 protein. The sample holds about 840,000 distinct CDR3 sequences; 38% are singletons and the top ten take 7.5% to 9.5%. The sequenced sample consisted of blood. All receptors come from a man aged 18 to 29 with Graves' hyperthyroidism.

This clonotype occurred many times. This chain joins TRBV11-3 and TRBJ2-5, with 7 bases matching TRBD2. CDR1 and CDR2 from the germline V gene are SGHNT and YENEEA. This CDR3 is 14 amino acids long. The J segment lost 5 bases and the V segment lost 0 bases, leaving 3 bases of the junction unmatched. Written as DNA, the CDR3 is TGTGCCAGCAGCTTAGATGACGGGGGGGAGACCCAGTACTTC. This translates into CASSLDDGGETQYF.

In its sample, this clonotype was seen a few times. The CDR3 nucleotides are TGTGCCAGCAGCCGGAGACAGGGGGCAAGGTACGAGCAGTACTTC. Translating gives CASSRRQGARYEQYF. The chain links TRBV7-9 to TRBJ2-7; 10 bases are shared with TRBD1. The CDR3 extends over 15 amino acids. Germline V CDR1 and CDR2: SEHNR, FQNEAQ (reference sequence). V dropped 5 bases and J dropped 4; count of bases not matched to a gene: 8.

The V and J genes are TRBV7-9 and TRBJ2-7; the D gene is possibly TRBD1 (6 bases). Per germline, CDR1 SEHNR and CDR2 FQNEAQ (reference sequence). The ends were cut back, 11 bases at V and 6 bases at J, with 23 bases in the middle. The CDR3 is made up of 14 amino acids. The CDR3 spells CAVLSQPPDSEQYF. In nucleotides, the CDR3 is TGTGCCGTCCTCTCCCAGCCCCCGGACAGCGAGCAGTACTTC.

The chain joins TRBV7-9 to TRBJ2-7, with 8 bases that match TRBD2. Germline CDR1 and CDR2: SEHNR and FQNEAQ (reference sequence). This CDR3 contains 14 residues. V was clipped by 5 bases and J by 6 bases; unmatched bases: 9. The CDR3 sequence: CASSQVGGGFEQYF. CDR3 bases: TGTGCCAGCAGCCAAGTGGGCGGGGGGTTCGAGCAGTACTTC. Based on the CDR3 plus reference TRBV7-9 and TRBJ2-7, the full variable domain is DTGVSQNPRHKITKRGQNVTFRCDPISEHNRLYWYRQTLGQGPEFLTYFQNEAQLEKSRLLSDRFSAERPKGSFSTLEIQRTEQGDSAMYLCASSQVGGGFEQYFGPGTRLTVT.

This clonotype was counted only a few times. CDR3 sequence reads: CASRDYRDRVYEQYF. The CDR3 coding sequence is TGTGCCAGCAGAGACTACCGGGACAGGGTCTACGAGCAGTACTTC. The chain carries TRBV10-3 and TRBJ2-7; 9 positions match TRBD1. This CDR3 region has 15 residues. J gave up 3 bases and V 10 bases, and 13 bases lay outside the gene matches. CDR1 is ENHRY and CDR2 is SYGVKD in the germline V gene.

On this clonotype: A read error may be the cause here, since a much bigger clone is one base away. This chain links TRBV19 with TRBJ1-5; 10 bases agree with TRBD1. Looked up from germline, CDR1 is LNHDA and CDR2 is SQIVND (reference sequence). The CDR3 extends over 16 amino acids. V lost 5 bases, J lost 0 bases, and 4 bases stayed unmatched. In nucleotides, the CDR3 is TGTGCCAGTAGTGTAGGGACAGGGGTTAGCAATCAGCCCCAGCATTTT. It yields the protein CASSVGTGVSNQPQHF.

V usage is TRBV7-9 and J usage is TRBJ1-4, with unresolved D. Germline lookup yields CDR1 SEHNR and CDR2 FQNEAQ (reference sequence). Trimming cost V 4 bases and J 7 bases, with 19 bases left between them. The CDR3 length is 16 residues. This CDR3 is CASSSLGVADPEKLFF. DNA of the CDR3: TGTGCCAGCAGCTCCCTTGGGGTGGCAGATCCTGAAAAACTGTTTTTT.

This clonotype has only a few counts. The V call is TRBV12-3 or TRBV12-4, the J call TRBJ1-2; maybe TRBD1 (6 bases). This CDR3 is 14 amino acids long. V lost 2 bases to trimming and J lost 3 bases, with 10 bases between them. Here the CDR3 reads CASSLWGGDYGYTF. In DNA form, the CDR3 reads TGTGCCAGCAGTTTATGGGGGGGCGACTATGGCTACACCTTC.

The rearrangement joins TRBV20-1 to TRBJ1-1, with TRBD1 matching over 8 bases. Germline assignment: CDR1 DFQATT and CDR2 SNEGSKA (reference sequence). V dropped 1 base and J dropped 0; count of bases not matched to a gene: 10. This CDR3 has 17 amino acids. The CDR3: CSARVLGGTGLNTEAFF. For the CDR3, the DNA is TGCAGTGCTAGAGTGTTAGGCGGGACAGGCTTGAACACTGAAGCTTTCTTT.

As regards this clonotype: This could be a read error, since a much larger clone is one nucleotide away. The CDR3 end shows no conserved phenylalanine or tryptophan, and so a read error is likely. The rearrangement links TRBV15 to TRBJ2-7; 7 bases fit TRBD1. J lost 5 bases, V lost 4 bases, and 8 bases had no gene match. CDR1 and CDR2 (germline): LNHNV, YYDKDF (reference sequence). This CDR3 contains 14 residues. In DNA, the CDR3 is TGTGCCACCAGCACGGGACAGAGAGGGAACGAGCAGTACCTC. Translated, it gives CATSTGQRGNEQYL.

This clonotype was detected many times. The genes are TRBV20-1 and TRBJ1-1; D gene unclear. This CDR3 contains 11 residues. CDR1 DFQATT and CDR2 SNEGSKA come from the germline V gene (reference sequence). CDR3 sequence reads: CSPGRGTEAFF. CDR3 in DNA: TGCAGCCCAGGACGGGGAACTGAAGCTTTCTTT.

Points on this clonotype: Since no conserved phenylalanine or tryptophan closes the CDR3, a read error is the likely cause. The J gene is TRBJ1-1, the V gene TRBV9; D gene ambiguous. This CDR3 comprises 13 residues. The germline V gene has CDR1 SGDLS and CDR2 YYNGEE. V was cut by 5 bases and J by 6 bases, with 14 bases left in between. The CDR3 DNA sequence: TGTGCCAGCAGAGCCACACCGGAGGCTGAAGCTTTCCTT. Translation: CASRATPEAEAFL.

Comment on this clonotype: A read error may be the cause here, since a much bigger clone is one base away. The chain has TRBV10-3 and TRBJ1-6, with 7 bases identical to TRBD1. With V trimmed by 10 bases and J by 10 bases, 7 bases remained unmatched. Germline assignment: CDR1 ENHRY and CDR2 SYGVKD. CDR3 length equals 12 residues. CDR3 sequence: CATRTGGSPLHF. For the CDR3, the DNA is TGTGCCACCAGGACAGGTGGATCACCCCTCCACTTT.

This clonotype was picked up a small number of times. A much larger clone differs by one base, so this may be a read error. The chain couples TRBV14 to TRBJ2-7; D is uncertain. The CDR3 spans 11 residues. V was trimmed by 1 base and J by 5 bases, leaving 3 bases between them. Germline-derived CDR1 and CDR2 are SGHDN and FVKESK. The CDR3 bases are TGTGCCAGCAGCCAAGCCCACGAGCAGTACTTC. Protein sequence: CASSQAHEQYF.

The V gene is TRBV5-1, the J gene TRBJ2-7; TRBD2 agrees at 7 bases. V shed 2 bases and J 6 bases; nucleotides not matched to a gene: 8. The germline gives CDR1 SGHRS, CDR2 YFSETQ. The CDR3 runs to 14 residues. CDR3 region: CASSLAGTLLEQYF. CDR3 in DNA: TGCGCCAGCAGCTTAGCGGGGACCCTACTCGAGCAGTACTTC.

This clonotype was found a few times. The chain combines TRBV25-1 with TRBJ1-5; perhaps TRBD1 as D (6 bases). The germline V gene encodes CDR1 MGHDK and CDR2 SYGVNS. The CDR3 contains 13 residues. The V end lost 7 bases, the J end lost 6 bases, and 13 bases lay between the germline ends. This chain's CDR3 is CASTQGLGQPQHF. The DNA for the CDR3 is TGTGCCAGCACCCAGGGGCTCGGTCAGCCCCAGCATTTT.

This clonotype was seen more than once but under ten times. The chain joins TRBV9 to TRBJ1-3; 9 nucleotides align to TRBD1. CDR1 and CDR2 from the germline V gene are SGDLS and YYNGEE. V dropped 4 bases and J dropped 2; count of bases not matched to a gene: 4. The CDR3 contains 15 residues. CDR3 residues: CASSRRTGAGNTIYF. CDR3 coding DNA: TGTGCCAGCAGCAGGCGGACAGGGGCTGGAAACACCATATATTTT.

This chain connects TRBV7-2 to TRBJ1-1, with D tentatively TRBD1 (6 bases). The ends were cut back, 5 bases at V and 5 bases at J, with 21 bases in the middle. This CDR3 has 16 residues. Germline V gene sequence: CDR1 SGHTA, CDR2 FQGNSA. The DNA for the CDR3 is TGTGCCAGCAGCCAGACCCCTCAAGGGGGTAGGACTGAAGCTTTCTTT. It is translated as CASSQTPQGGRTEAFF. The whole variable domain, filled in from reference TRBV7-2 and TRBJ1-1, reads GAGVSQSPSNKVTEKGKDVELRCDPISGHTALYWYRQSLGQGLEFLIYFQGNSAPDKSGLPSDRFSAERTGGSVSTLTIQRTQQEDSAVYLCASSQTPQGGRTEAFFGQGTRLTVV.

The chain has TRBV5-8 and TRBJ1-1, with 8 bases fitting TRBD1. J gave up 7 bases and V 3 bases, and 8 bases lay outside the gene matches. The germline gives CDR1 SGHTS, CDR2 YDEGEE. This CDR3 spans 14 amino acids. The CDR3 DNA reads as TGTGCCAGCAGCTGGTCAGGGGGCGGGAGTGAAGCTTTCTTT. Amino acids: CASSWSGGGSEAFF.

The chain recombines TRBV9 with TRBJ1-5, with 7 bases that match TRBD1. This CDR3 contains 14 residues. Germline CDR1 is SGDLS and CDR2 is YYNGEE. The junction had 5 bases not matched to a gene; V was cut back by 4 bases and J by 4 bases. CDR3 DNA: TGTGCCAGCAGCAGTCAGGACAGGAATCAGCCCCAGCATTTT. Amino acid sequence: CASSSQDRNQPQHF.

In regard to this clonotype: A clone one base away is much larger, so this may be a read error. The chain combines TRBV11-2 with TRBJ1-5, with D maybe TRBD1 (5 bases). The length of the CDR3 is 14 residues. Per the germline V gene, CDR1 is SGHAT and CDR2 is FQNNGV. The CDR3 loop is CASSLDAGNRPQHF. In DNA, the CDR3 is TGTGCCAGCAGCTTAGATGCAGGGAATCGGCCCCAGCATTTT. Using reference TRBV11-2 and TRBJ1-5 for the parts outside the CDR3, the full variable domain is EAGVAQSPRYKIIEKRQSVAFWCNPISGHATLYWYQQILGQGPKLLIQFQNNGVVDDSQLPKDRFSAERLKGVDSTLKIQPAKLEDSAVYLCASSLDAGNRPQHFGDGTRLSIL.

J is TRBJ2-7 and V is TRBV29-1; D is possibly TRBD1 (6 bases). Germline CDR1 is SQVTM and CDR2 is ANQGSEA. The CDR3 has 13 amino acids. Trimming stripped 5 bases from V and 0 bases from J, with 11 bases between. CDR3: CSVLRGGSYEQYF. The CDR3 DNA reads TGCAGCGTTCTCAGGGGTGGCTCCTACGAGCAGTACTTC.

This clonotype was picked up many times. The V call is TRBV29-1, the J call TRBJ1-1; D remains unclear. This CDR3 is built from 13 residues. Looked up from germline, CDR1 is SQVTM and CDR2 is ANQGSEA. The germline V and J ends were trimmed by 0 bases and 6 bases, with 11 bases remaining between them. The DNA of the CDR3 is TGCAGCGTTGAAGAACAGCTTCCTGCTGAAGCTTTCTTT. The encoded protein is CSVEEQLPAEAFF. Full variable domain (remainder filled in from reference TRBV29-1 and TRBJ1-1): SAVISQKPSRDICQRGTSLTIQCQVDSQVTMMFWYRQQPGQSLTLIATANQGSEATYESGFVIDKFPISRPNLTFSTLTVSNMSPEDSSIYLCSVEEQLPAEAFFGQGTRLTVV.

This clonotype was observed a handful of times. V gene TRBV2 combines with J gene TRBJ2-2; 8 bases line up with TRBD2. CDR3 length: 15 residues. Germline values: CDR1 SNHLY, CDR2 FYNNEI. With 6 bases clipped from V and 1 base from J, the junction kept 4 bases outside the gene matches. The CDR3 nucleotides are TGTGCCAGCAGAATACTAGCGGTGAACACCGGGGAGCTGTTTTTT. It codes for CASRILAVNTGELFF.

This clonotype has more than one count but fewer than ten. The chain recombines TRBV3-1 with TRBJ2-7, with D tentatively TRBD1 (6 bases). CDR3 length: 14 residues. V was cut by 3 bases and J by 1 base, with 10 bases left in between. Germline V gene sequence: CDR1 LGHDT, CDR2 YNNKEL (reference sequence). For the CDR3, the DNA is TGTGCCAGCAGCCAGACGGGACATTCCTACGAGCAGTACTTC. Protein sequence: CASSQTGHSYEQYF.

Written as DNA, the CDR3 is TGTGCCAGCAGTCCCCTACTAGCGGGAGACGAGCAGTACTTC. As protein: CASSPLLAGDEQYF. The V and J genes are TRBV12-3 or TRBV12-4 and TRBJ2-7, with 11 bases that match TRBD2. Trimming removed 5 bases from V and 5 bases from J; junction bases left unmatched: 5. This CDR3 has 14 amino acids.